Shown below are 30 T cell receptor beta chains from a single sample sequenced in a study of human T cells and chemical hapten exposure. In TCRdb, the RACE reads were re-called with MiXCR into one record per CDR3 protein. The repertoire holds fewer than 500,000 distinct CDR3 sequences, with 4.8% as singletons. Noted time point: patch test 1, 2 weeks after DPC sensitization. This sample's treatment: therapeutic diphenylcyclopropenone sensitization with weekly scalp DPC. The sequencing used whole blood, collected in connection with sensitization to the hapten diphenylcyclopropenone (DPC). The source is a woman between 45 and 65 years old with alopecia areata. Some clones in this sample may be carry-over from other donors' samples.

This clonotype was seen repeatedly, ten times or more. The chain has TRBV5-5 and TRBJ2-3, with D perhaps TRBD1 or TRBD2 (5 bases each). The CDR3 runs 15 residues. The germline gives CDR1 SGHKS, CDR2 YYEKEE (reference sequence). V lost 3 bases, J lost 5 bases, and 16 bases lay in between. The CDR3 sequence: CASSSTGPAGDTQYF. In nucleotides, the CDR3 is TGTGCCAGCAGCTCTACAGGTCCCGCGGGAGATACGCAGTATTTT.

This clonotype appeared a few times. Here the CDR3 DNA reads TGTGCCAGCAGTGCAGTTGACAGGAAGTACGAGCAGTACTTC. Amino acid sequence: CASSAVDRKYEQYF. The chain is built from TRBV27 and TRBJ2-7; tentatively, D is TRBD1 (6 bases). Germline CDR1 MNHEY, CDR2 SMNVEV (reference sequence). Trimming removed 5 bases at V and 4 bases at J, with 15 bases between. The CDR3 consists of 14 residues.

This clonotype was counted many times. The chain uses TRBV27 and TRBJ1-1; D might be TRBD1 (5 bases). The V end lost 6 bases, the J end lost 0 bases, and 11 bases lay between the germline ends. CDR1 is MNHEY and CDR2 is SMNVEV in the germline V gene (reference sequence). The CDR3 loop spans 14 amino acids. The CDR3, as DNA: TGTGCCAGCAGCTTAGACAGTTTGAACACTGAAGCTTTCTTT. It translates to CASSLDSLNTEAFF.

This clonotype appeared many times. This rearrangement joins TRBV3-1 to TRBJ2-3; TRBD2 matches 15 bases. Germline trimming cut 6 bases from V and 2 bases from J; bases unmatched to any gene: 6. Germline V gene data show CDR1 as LGHDT and CDR2 as YNNKEL (reference sequence). This CDR3 region has 17 residues. The CDR3 nucleotides are TGTGCCAGCAGGGGGACTAGCGGGGGGAACTACACAGATACGCAGTATTTT. Encoded protein: CASRGTSGGNYTDTQYF.

This clonotype was seen a few times. The rearrangement uses TRBV7-2 and TRBJ2-1; 9 bases are shared with TRBD2. Germline V gene data show CDR1 as SGHTA and CDR2 as FQGNSA. The CDR3 contains 16 residues. J was trimmed by 4 bases and V by 5 bases; bases with no gene match: 9. CDR3 DNA sequence: TGTGCCAGCAGCCCGTCAAGGGCGGGGGGGTACAATGAGCAGTTCTTC. Amino acids: CASSPSRAGGYNEQFF.

This clonotype was counted many times. The chain carries TRBV28 and TRBJ2-7; 8 nucleotides align to TRBD1. This CDR3 is built from 14 residues. Germline V gene data show CDR1 as MDHEN and CDR2 as SYDVKM. Trimming removed 5 bases from V and 2 bases from J; junction bases left unmatched: 5. CDR3 DNA sequence: TGTGCCAGCAGTCTCCGGGACAGGACCTACGAGCAGTACTTC. Protein: CASSLRDRTYEQYF.

The J gene is TRBJ1-5, the V gene TRBV7-2; the D gene is possibly TRBD1 (6 bases). The V end was cut by 4 bases, the J end by 3 bases, with 13 bases between. CDR3 length: 15 residues. Germline-derived CDR1 and CDR2 are SGHTA and FQGNSA. CDR3 protein: CASSSVEGDNQPQHF. The CDR3 DNA reads as TGTGCCAGCAGCTCCGTTGAGGGGGACAATCAGCCCCAGCATTTT.

This chain connects TRBV5-6 to TRBJ2-7; 13 bases match TRBD2. The CDR3 has 14 amino acids. CDR1 and CDR2 (germline): SGHDT, YYEEEE. Unmatched junction bases numbered 10, after V lost 4 bases and J lost 12 bases. The CDR3 nucleotides read TGTGCCAGCAGCCCAAGACTAGCGGGAGGTGCGCGGTACTTC. Translation: CASSPRLAGGARYF. The variable domain in full, completed from reference TRBV5-6 and TRBJ2-7, reads DAGVTQSPTHLIKTRGQQVTLRCSPKSGHDTVSWYQQALGQGPQFIFQYYEEEERQRGNFPDRFSGHQFPNYSSELNVNALLLGDSALYLCASSPRLAGGARYFGPGTRLTVT.

This rearrangement joins TRBV20-1 to TRBJ1-1; D is unresolved. V was trimmed by 0 bases and J by 1 base, leaving 3 bases between them. This CDR3 comprises 12 residues. Germline V gene lookup returns CDR1 DFQATT and CDR2 SNEGSKA (reference sequence). The CDR3 nucleotides are TGCAGTGCTAGAGAAACGAACACTGAAGCTTTCTTT. It translates to CSARETNTEAFF.

The chain recombines TRBV2 with TRBJ2-7, with 9 bases matching TRBD1. The V gene end was trimmed by 6 bases and the J gene end by 4 bases; junction bases not matched to a gene: 7. The CDR3 is 14 residues long. The V gene's germline CDR1 is SNHLY and CDR2 FYNNEI. In DNA, the CDR3 is TGTGCCAGCAGCTCGAGACAGGGGGTGTACGAGCAGTACTTC. Amino acids: CASSSRQGVYEQYF.

This clonotype was picked up many times. This rearrangement joins TRBV7-9 to TRBJ1-4; D unresolved. Per germline, CDR1 SEHNR and CDR2 FQNEAQ (reference sequence). The CDR3 length is 10 residues. The V end lost 7 bases, the J end lost 8 bases, and 5 bases lay between the germline ends. The CDR3 nucleotides are TGTGCCAGCATGGGGGAAAAACTGTTTTTT. The encoded protein is CASMGEKLFF.

Ten or more counts support this clonotype. The gene calls are TRBV7-2 and TRBJ1-2; possible D gene TRBD1, 5 bases. The V gene lost 5 bases and the J gene lost 4 bases, with 14 bases spanning the gap. Germline V gene sequence: CDR1 SGHTA, CDR2 FQGNSA. This CDR3 has 14 residues. The CDR3 DNA is TGTGCCAGCAGCCTTGCAGGGAATGCCTATGGCTACACCTTC. Its protein is CASSLAGNAYGYTF.

This clonotype was recorded a few times. This chain joins TRBV20-1 and TRBJ2-1; no clear D gene. Trimming removed 3 bases at V and 6 bases at J, with 12 bases between. CDR1 and CDR2 (germline): DFQATT, SNEGSKA (reference sequence). CDR3 length: 13 residues. This CDR3 is CSARYRLANEQFF. CDR3 DNA: TGCAGTGCTAGGTACCGACTTGCCAATGAGCAGTTCTTC.

In its sample, this clonotype was seen many times. The gene calls are TRBV2 and TRBJ1-6; no reliable D call. CDR1 and CDR2 from the germline V gene are SNHLY and FYNNEI. CDR3 length equals 13 residues. V was shortened by 8 bases and J by 6 bases, with 11 bases between the two germline ends. The CDR3 spells CASVSTGNSPLHF. The DNA for the CDR3 is TGTGCCAGCGTCTCGACTGGTAATTCACCCCTCCACTTT.

The chain joins TRBV10-3 to TRBJ2-1; D is unresolved. Germline V gene lookup returns CDR1 ENHRY and CDR2 SYGVKD. Trimming removed 3 bases at V and 10 bases at J, with 19 bases between. The CDR3 is 15 residues long. CDR3 nucleotide sequence: TGTGCCATCAGTGAAGCCCCCCGACCGACAACGGAGCAGTTCTTC. Translated: CAISEAPRPTTEQFF.

V is TRBV11-2 and J is TRBJ2-1, with D possibly being TRBD1 (6 bases). Trimming left V 1 base short and J 8 bases short, with 9 bases between. Per germline, CDR1 SGHAT and CDR2 FQNNGV. The CDR3 sequence is 13 residues long. The CDR3: CASSLGRGYEQFF. The CDR3 region has the DNA TGTGCCAGCAGCTTAGGCAGGGGATATGAGCAGTTCTTC.

This clonotype was picked up many times. The CDR3 is CAIRGTGGNSPLHF. The CDR3 nucleotides are TGTGCCATCCGAGGGACAGGGGGTAATTCACCCCTCCACTTT. J is TRBJ1-6 and V is TRBV10-3; 11 bases match TRBD1. Germline V gene lookup returns CDR1 ENHRY and CDR2 SYGVKD. With 8 bases clipped from V and 6 bases from J, the junction kept 3 bases outside the gene matches. The CDR3 covers 14 residues.

This clonotype came up a few times. The chain employs TRBV7-8 and TRBJ2-7; TRBD2 agrees at 10 bases. V gave up 3 bases and J gave up 7 bases; unmatched junction bases: 6. The CDR3 has 14 amino acids. Germline V gene data show CDR1 as SGHVS and CDR2 as FQNEAQ. In DNA form, the CDR3 reads TGTGCCAGCAGCTTGCCGCCGGGACTAGCGGAGCAGTACTTC. Its protein is CASSLPPGLAEQYF.

This clonotype was recorded many times. The chain links TRBV7-9 to TRBJ2-7, with D unclear. The CDR3 has 15 residues. Germline CDR1 SEHNR, CDR2 FQNEAQ (reference sequence). Trimming stripped 5 bases from V and 4 bases from J, with 18 bases between. CDR3 region: CASSTRSPAGYEQYF. The CDR3 bases are TGTGCCAGCAGCACCCGAAGTCCAGCTGGGTACGAGCAGTACTTC. Supplemented by reference TRBV7-9 and TRBJ2-7, the full variable domain reads DTGVSQNPRHKITKRGQNVTFRCDPISEHNRLYWYRQTLGQGPEFLTYFQNEAQLEKSRLLSDRFSAERPKGSFSTLEIQRTEQGDSAMYLCASSTRSPAGYEQYFGPGTRLTVT.

This clonotype came up a few times. V gene TRBV6-5 combines with J gene TRBJ2-7; tentative D call: TRBD1 (5 bases). The CDR3 is 15 amino acids. Germline CDR1 reads MNHEY; CDR2 reads SVGAGI. V was clipped by 2 bases and J by 2 bases, with 13 bases between them. DNA for the CDR3: TGTGCCAGCAGTTACAGGCAGGACAAACCCTACGAGCAGTACTTC. Translation gives CASSYRQDKPYEQYF.

V and J are TRBV6-2 or TRBV6-3 and TRBJ2-3; D gene ambiguous. Per the germline V gene, CDR1 is MNHEY and CDR2 is SVGEGT. CDR3 size: 15 residues. Trimming took 6 bases from V and 2 from J, leaving 15 bases between them. The CDR3 nucleotides are TGTGCCAGCAGCCCTCTCCCCGCCGACACAGATACGCAGTATTTT. This gives the protein CASSPLPADTDTQYF.

This chain links TRBV11-2 with TRBJ2-2; D call uncertain. CDR1 and CDR2 from the germline V gene are SGHAT and FQNNGV. V lost 3 bases to trimming and J lost 8 bases, with 7 bases between them. This CDR3 region has 12 residues. CDR3 bases: TGTGCCAGCAGCTTCCGTAGAGGGGAGCTGTTTTTT. This sequence encodes CASSFRRGELFF.

Ten or more counts support this clonotype. The chain joins TRBV29-1 to TRBJ1-1; the D gene is possibly TRBD1 (5 bases). Germline values: CDR1 SQVTM, CDR2 ANQGSEA. The CDR3 runs to 11 residues. V lost 7 bases, J lost 5 bases, and 11 bases lay in between. The CDR3 is CSGDQGTEAFF. CDR3 nucleotide sequence: TGCAGCGGGGACCAGGGAACTGAAGCTTTCTTT.

This clonotype occurred many times. This chain links TRBV3-1 with TRBJ2-2; possibly TRBD1 for D (5 bases). V was cut by 3 bases and J by 6 bases, with 8 bases left in between. Germline V gene sequence: CDR1 LGHDT, CDR2 YNNKEL (reference sequence). This CDR3 contains 13 residues. The CDR3 coding sequence is TGTGCCAGCAGCCAGCAGGGATCCGGGGAGCTGTTTTTT. This sequence encodes CASSQQGSGELFF.

This clonotype was counted many times. This sequence joins TRBV12-3 or TRBV12-4 and TRBJ1-5; 10 nucleotides match TRBD1. The length of the CDR3 is 15 residues. J gave up 4 bases and V 4 bases, and 4 bases lay outside the gene matches. The CDR3 DNA reads as TGTGCCAGCAGTTCCGGGACAGGGGCTAATCAGCCCCAGCATTTT. It yields the protein CASSSGTGANQPQHF.

In this sample, this clonotype turned up a few times. This chain connects TRBV5-4 to TRBJ1-2; TRBD1 might be the D (6 bases). V shed 3 bases and J shed 4 bases, with 22 bases lying between them. The CDR3 has 17 amino acids. Per the germline V gene, CDR1 is SGHNT and CDR2 is YYREEE (reference sequence). The CDR3 DNA is TGTGCCAGCAGCTCACCCTTTCTAGGGGGTAGTATCTATGGCTACACCTTC. Encoded protein: CASSSPFLGGSIYGYTF.

Ten or more counts support this clonotype. V and J are TRBV28 and TRBJ1-6; possibly TRBD1 for D (6 bases). Trimming took 6 bases from V and 0 from J, leaving 15 bases between them. The germline CDR1 and CDR2 sequences are MDHEN and SYDVKM. This CDR3 spans 17 amino acids. The DNA for the CDR3 is TGTGCCAGCAGCACCGGGACACAAAGCTCCTATAATTCACCCCTCCACTTT. Translating gives CASSTGTQSSYNSPLHF.

Many counts were recorded for this clonotype. This chain connects TRBV6-4 to TRBJ2-4; D assignment may be TRBD1 or TRBD2 (5 bases each). Trimming pared 4 bases from V and 0 bases from J, leaving 13 bases between. Germline loops: CDR1 MRHNA, CDR2 SNTAGT. This CDR3 spans 16 amino acids. CDR3 DNA: TGTGCCAGCAGTGGGGACCCACGGGCAGCCAAAAACATTCAGTACTTC. It translates to CASSGDPRAAKNIQYF.

This chain links TRBV12-3 or TRBV12-4 with TRBJ1-4; no firm D call. CDR3 length: 14 amino acids. V was cut by 3 bases and J by 4 bases, with 9 bases left in between. The CDR3 DNA is TGTGCCAGCAGTTTTTCACAGCGTAATGAAAAACTGTTTTTT. It codes for CASSFSQRNEKLFF.

This clonotype has a count of ten or more. The chain employs TRBV6-5 and TRBJ2-1, with D perhaps matching TRBD2 (6 bases). Germline V gene lookup returns CDR1 MNHEY and CDR2 SVGAGI. The CDR3 runs 16 residues. V was trimmed by 2 bases and J by 0 bases, leaving 11 bases between them. The CDR3 region is CASSYNLALSYNEQFF. The CDR3 bases are TGTGCCAGCAGTTACAATCTAGCGCTCTCCTACAATGAGCAGTTCTTC.